This TCR beta chain is from a study of cytomegalovirus exposure and HLA in healthy donors. The wider study: A subsequent analysis reported that the 95 to 150 validation repertoires were produced on the same platform that had also been used for the 666 first-cohort repertoires.

Repertoires were generated with immunoSEQ multiplex PCR, while TCRdb's copy carries only in-frame clones and drops some. The repertoire includes approximately 300,000 clones, roughly 87% of them detected once, and over 1% sits in the top ten. The germline V and J ends were trimmed by 4 bases and 3 bases, with 12 bases remaining between them. Germline CDR1 is MDHEN and CDR2 is SYDVKM. This CDR3 is built from 14 residues. The chain couples TRBV28 to TRBJ1-2; TRBD1 might be the D (5 bases). The specimen sequenced was PBMCs. The sequence was collected from a woman in her twenties or thirties in good health and CMV-seropositive. The CDR3: CASSSAGYDYGYTF. The CDR3 DNA is TGTGCCAGCAGTTCCGCAGGGTACGACTATGGCTACACCTTC.